The following is a T cell receptor (beta chain) sequence with its context. The repertoire was sequenced with immunoSEQ multiplex PCR; TCRdb's copy has only in-frame clones and lacks some. The sample consists of 400,000 to 500,000 clones, 90% of them appearing once. The data belong to a study of control samples from healthy donors and cancer patients. The CDR3 extends over 15 amino acids. Germline CDR1 reads MNHEY; CDR2 reads SVGAGI. The V gene end was trimmed by 0 bases and the J gene end by 4 bases; junction bases not matched to a gene: 4. This chain uses TRBV6-5 with TRBJ1-2; 8 bases are a match to TRBD1. This receptor was obtained from a man aged 35-49 years with head and neck cancer. Material: PBMCs. CDR3 region: CASSYSDRATYGYTF. In DNA, the CDR3 is TGTGCCAGCAGTTACTCGGACAGGGCGACCTATGGCTACACCTTC.